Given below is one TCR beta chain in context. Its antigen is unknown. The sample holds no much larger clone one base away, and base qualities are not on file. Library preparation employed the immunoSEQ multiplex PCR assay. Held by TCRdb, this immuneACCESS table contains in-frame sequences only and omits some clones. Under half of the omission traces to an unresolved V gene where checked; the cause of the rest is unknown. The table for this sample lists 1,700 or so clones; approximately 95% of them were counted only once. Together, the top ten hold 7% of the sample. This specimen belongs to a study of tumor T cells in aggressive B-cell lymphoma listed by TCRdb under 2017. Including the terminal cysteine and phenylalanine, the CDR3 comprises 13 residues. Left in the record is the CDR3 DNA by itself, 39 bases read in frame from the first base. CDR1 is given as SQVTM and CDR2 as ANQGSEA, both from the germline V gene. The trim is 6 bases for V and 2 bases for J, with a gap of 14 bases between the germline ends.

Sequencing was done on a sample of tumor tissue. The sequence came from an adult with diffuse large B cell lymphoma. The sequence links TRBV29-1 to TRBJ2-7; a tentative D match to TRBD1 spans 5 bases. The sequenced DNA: TGCAGCGTGAAAAGGCAGGGAACCTACGAGCAGTACTTC. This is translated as CSVKRQGTYEQYF.